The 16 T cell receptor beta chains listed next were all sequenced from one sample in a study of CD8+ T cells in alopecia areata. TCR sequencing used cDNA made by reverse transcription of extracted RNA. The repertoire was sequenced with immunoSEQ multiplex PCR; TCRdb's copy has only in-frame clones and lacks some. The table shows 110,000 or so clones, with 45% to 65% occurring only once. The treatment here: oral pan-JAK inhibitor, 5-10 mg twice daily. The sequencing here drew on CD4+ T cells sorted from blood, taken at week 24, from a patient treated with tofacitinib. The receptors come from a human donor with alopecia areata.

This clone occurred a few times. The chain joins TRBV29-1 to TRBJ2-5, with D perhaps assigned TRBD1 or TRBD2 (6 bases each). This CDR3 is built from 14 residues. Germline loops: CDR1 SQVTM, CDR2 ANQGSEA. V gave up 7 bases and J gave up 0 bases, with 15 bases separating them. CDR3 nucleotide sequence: TGCAGCGCCGTCGGGGGCAGTAACCAAGAGACCCAGTACTTC. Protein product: CSAVGGSNQETQYF.

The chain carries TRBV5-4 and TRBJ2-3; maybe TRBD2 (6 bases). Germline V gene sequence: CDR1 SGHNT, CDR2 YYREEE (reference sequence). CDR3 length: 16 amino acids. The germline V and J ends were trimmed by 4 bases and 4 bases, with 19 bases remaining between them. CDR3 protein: CASSPRGLAIADTQYF. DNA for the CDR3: TGTGCCAGCAGCCCCCGCGGGCTAGCGATAGCAGATACGCAGTATTTT.

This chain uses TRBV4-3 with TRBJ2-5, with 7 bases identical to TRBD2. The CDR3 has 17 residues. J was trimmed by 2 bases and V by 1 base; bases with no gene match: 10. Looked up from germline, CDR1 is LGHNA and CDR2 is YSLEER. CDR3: CASSQGNGGGRQETQYF. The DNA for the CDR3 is TGCGCCAGCAGCCAAGGGAATGGCGGGGGTAGACAAGAGACCCAGTACTTC.

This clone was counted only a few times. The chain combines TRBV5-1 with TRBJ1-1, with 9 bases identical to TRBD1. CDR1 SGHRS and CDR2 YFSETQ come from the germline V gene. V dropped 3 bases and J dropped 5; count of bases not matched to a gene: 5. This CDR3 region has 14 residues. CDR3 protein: CASSSGQGWTEAFF. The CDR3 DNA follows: TGCGCCAGCAGCTCGGGACAGGGCTGGACTGAAGCTTTCTTT.

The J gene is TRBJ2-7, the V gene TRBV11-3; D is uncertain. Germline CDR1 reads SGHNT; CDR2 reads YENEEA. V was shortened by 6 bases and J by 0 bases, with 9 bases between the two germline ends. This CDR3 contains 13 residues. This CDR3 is CASRRTGSYEQYF. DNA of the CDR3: TGTGCCAGCAGACGGACGGGCTCCTACGAGCAGTACTTC.

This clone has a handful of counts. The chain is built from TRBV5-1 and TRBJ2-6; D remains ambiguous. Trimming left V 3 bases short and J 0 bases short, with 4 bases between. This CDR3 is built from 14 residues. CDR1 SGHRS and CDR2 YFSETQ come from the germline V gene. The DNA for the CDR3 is TGCGCCAGCAGCTCGGGCTCTGGGGCCAACGTCCTGACTTTC. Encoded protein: CASSSGSGANVLTF.

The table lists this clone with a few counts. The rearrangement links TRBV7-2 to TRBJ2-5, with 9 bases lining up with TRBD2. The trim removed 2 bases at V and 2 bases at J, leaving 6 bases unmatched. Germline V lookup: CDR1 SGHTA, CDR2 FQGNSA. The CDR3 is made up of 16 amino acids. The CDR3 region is CASSLHMLAGQETQYF. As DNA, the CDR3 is TGTGCCAGCAGCTTACATATGCTAGCGGGACAAGAGACCCAGTACTTC.

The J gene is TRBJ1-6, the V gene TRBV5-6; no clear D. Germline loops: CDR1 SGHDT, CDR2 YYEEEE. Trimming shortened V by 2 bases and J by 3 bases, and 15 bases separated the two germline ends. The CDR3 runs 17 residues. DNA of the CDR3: TGTGCCAGCAGCTTCGAGACACTTCTACGCTATAATTCACCCCTCCACTTT. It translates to CASSFETLLRYNSPLHF.

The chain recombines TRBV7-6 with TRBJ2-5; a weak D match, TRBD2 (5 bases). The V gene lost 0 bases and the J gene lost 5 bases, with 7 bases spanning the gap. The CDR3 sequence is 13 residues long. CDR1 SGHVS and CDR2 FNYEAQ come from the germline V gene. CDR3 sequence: CASSLASGETQYF. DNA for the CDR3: TGTGCCAGCAGCTTAGCGTCGGGGGAGACCCAGTACTTC.

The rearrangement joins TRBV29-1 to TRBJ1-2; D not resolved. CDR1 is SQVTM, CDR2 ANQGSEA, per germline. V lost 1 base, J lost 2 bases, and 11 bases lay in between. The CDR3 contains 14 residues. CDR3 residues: CSVEALGSNYGYTF. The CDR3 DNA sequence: TGCAGCGTTGAAGCCCTTGGCAGCAACTATGGCTACACCTTC. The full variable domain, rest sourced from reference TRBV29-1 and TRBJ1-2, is SAVISQKPSRDICQRGTSLTIQCQVDSQVTMMFWYRQQPGQSLTLIATANQGSEATYESGFVIDKFPISRPNLTFSTLTVSNMSPEDSSIYLCSVEALGSNYGYTFGSGTRLTVV.

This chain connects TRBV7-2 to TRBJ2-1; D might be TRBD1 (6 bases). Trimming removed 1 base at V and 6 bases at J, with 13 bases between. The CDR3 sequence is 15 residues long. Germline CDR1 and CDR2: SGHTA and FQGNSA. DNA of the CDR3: TGTGCCAGCAGCTTAGGGGGGCTACCTCTCAATGAGCAGTTCTTC. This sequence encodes CASSLGGLPLNEQFF.

CDR3 nucleotides: TGCGCCAGCAGCCAAGATGAACCTATAGCGGGGGGGCAATCGGATACGCAGTATTTT. This translates into CASSQDEPIAGGQSDTQYF. This chain connects TRBV4-1 to TRBJ2-3; 11 nucleotides agree with TRBD2. The length of the CDR3 is 19 residues. Germline trimming cut 0 bases from V and 6 bases from J; bases unmatched to any gene: 14. Germline V gene sequence: CDR1 MGHRA, CDR2 YSYEKL.

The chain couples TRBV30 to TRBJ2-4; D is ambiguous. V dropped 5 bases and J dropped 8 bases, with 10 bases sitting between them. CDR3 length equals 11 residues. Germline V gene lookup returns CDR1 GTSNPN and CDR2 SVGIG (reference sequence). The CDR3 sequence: CAWAALDIQYF. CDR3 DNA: TGTGCCTGGGCGGCTCTGGACATTCAGTACTTC.

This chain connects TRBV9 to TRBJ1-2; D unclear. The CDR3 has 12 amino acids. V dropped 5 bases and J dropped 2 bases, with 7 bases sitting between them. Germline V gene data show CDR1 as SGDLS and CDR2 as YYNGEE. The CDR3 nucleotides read TGTGCCAGCAGTCCGGGGAACTATGGCTACACCTTC. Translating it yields CASSPGNYGYTF.

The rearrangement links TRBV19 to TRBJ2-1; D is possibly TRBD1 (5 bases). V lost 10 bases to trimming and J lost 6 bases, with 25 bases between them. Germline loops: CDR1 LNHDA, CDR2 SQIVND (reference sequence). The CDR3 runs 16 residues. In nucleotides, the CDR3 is TGTGCCACCGTCGGGTTACTTTCCCAAGGGGTCAATGAGCAGTTCTTC. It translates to CATVGLLSQGVNEQFF.

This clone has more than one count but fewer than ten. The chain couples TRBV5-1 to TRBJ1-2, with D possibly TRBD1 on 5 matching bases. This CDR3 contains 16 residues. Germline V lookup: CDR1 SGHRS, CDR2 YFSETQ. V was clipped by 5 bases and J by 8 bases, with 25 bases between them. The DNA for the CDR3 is TGCGCCAGCAGTTTTGTGGTGGTCGGGACCCTTGGCGGCTACACCTTC. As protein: CASSFVVVGTLGGYTF. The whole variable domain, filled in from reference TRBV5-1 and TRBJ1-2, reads KAGVTQTPRYLIKTRGQQVTLSCSPISGHRSVSWYQQTPGQGLQFLFEYFSETQRNKGNFPGRFSGRQFSNSRSEMNVSTLELGDSALYLCASSFVVVGTLGGYTFGSGTRLTVV.